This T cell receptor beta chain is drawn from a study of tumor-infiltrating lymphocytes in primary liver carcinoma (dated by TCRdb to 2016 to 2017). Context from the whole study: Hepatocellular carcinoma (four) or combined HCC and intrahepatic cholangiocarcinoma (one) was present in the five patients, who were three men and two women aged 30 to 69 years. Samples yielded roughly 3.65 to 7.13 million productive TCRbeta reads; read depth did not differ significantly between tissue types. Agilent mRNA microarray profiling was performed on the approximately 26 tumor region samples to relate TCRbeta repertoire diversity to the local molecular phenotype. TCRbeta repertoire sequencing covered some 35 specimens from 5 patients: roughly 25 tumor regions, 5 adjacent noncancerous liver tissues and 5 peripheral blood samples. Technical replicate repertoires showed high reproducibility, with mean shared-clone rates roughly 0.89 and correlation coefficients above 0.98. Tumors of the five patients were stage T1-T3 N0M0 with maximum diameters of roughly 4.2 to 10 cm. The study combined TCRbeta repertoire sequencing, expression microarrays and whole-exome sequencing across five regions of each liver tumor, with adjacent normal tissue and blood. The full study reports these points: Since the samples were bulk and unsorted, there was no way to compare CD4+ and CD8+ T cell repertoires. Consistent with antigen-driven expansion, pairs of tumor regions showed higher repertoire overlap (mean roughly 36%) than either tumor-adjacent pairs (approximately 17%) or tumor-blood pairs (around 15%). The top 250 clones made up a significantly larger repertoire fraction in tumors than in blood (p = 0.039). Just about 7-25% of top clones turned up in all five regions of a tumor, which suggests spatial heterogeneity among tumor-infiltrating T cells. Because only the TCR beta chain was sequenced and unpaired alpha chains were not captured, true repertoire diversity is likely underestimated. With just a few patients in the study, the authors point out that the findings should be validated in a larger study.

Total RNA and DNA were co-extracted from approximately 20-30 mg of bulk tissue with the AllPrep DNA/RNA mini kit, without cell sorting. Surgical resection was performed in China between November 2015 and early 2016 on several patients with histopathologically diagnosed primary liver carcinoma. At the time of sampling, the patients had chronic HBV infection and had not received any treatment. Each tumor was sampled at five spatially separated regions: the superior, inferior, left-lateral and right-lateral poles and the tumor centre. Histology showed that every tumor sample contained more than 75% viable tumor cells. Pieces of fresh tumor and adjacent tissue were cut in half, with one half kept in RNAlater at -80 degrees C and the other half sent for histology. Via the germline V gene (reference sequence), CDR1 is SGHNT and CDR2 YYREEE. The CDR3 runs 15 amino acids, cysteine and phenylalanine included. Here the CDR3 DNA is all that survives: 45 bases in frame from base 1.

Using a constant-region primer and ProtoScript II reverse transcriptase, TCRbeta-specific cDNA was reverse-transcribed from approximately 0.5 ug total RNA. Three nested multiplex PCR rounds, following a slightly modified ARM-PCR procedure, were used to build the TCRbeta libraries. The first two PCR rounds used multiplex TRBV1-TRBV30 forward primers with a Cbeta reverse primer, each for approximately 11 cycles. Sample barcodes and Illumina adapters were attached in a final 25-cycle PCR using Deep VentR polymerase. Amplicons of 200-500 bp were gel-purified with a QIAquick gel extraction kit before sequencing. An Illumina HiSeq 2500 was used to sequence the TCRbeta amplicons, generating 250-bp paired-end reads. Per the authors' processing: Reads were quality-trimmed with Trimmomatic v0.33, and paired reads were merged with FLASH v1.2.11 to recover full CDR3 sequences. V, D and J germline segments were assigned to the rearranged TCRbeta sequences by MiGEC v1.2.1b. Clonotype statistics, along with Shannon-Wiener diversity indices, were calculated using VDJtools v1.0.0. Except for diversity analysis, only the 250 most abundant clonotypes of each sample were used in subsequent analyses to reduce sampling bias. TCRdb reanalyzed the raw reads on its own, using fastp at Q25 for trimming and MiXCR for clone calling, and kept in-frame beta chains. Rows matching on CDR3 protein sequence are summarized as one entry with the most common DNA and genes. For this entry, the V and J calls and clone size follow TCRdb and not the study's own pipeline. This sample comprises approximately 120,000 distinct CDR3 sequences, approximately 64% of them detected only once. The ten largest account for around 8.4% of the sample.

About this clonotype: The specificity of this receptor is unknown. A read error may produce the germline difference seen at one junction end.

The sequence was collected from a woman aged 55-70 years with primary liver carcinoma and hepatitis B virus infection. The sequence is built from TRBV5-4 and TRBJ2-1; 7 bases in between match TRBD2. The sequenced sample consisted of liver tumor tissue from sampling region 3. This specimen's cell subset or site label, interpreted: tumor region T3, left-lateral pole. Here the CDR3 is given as CASRLVAGDRNEQFF. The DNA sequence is TGTGCCAGCAGATTGGTGGCGGGAGATCGCAATGAGCAGTTCTTC.